This TCR beta chain was retrieved from a study of graft-versus-host responses after intestinal transplantation. Study details: Each patient got anti-thymocyte globulin induction, then tacrolimus and steroids for roughly 3 years. Broader study findings: Recipient marrow held GvH clones, some first seen in ileum or blood. The presence of high graft-versus-host to host-versus-graft clonal ratios in allografts characterized patients with graft-donor T cell macrochimerism.

Per the germline V gene, CDR1 is SNHLY and CDR2 is FYNNEI. The CDR3 is 13 residues long. The V end was cut by 6 bases, the J end by 2 bases, with 11 bases between. TCRdb's copy holds only in-frame clones and misses some; the assay was immunoSEQ multiplex PCR. Among tens of thousands of clones listed, approximately 94% were seen once. As concerns this clone: Its antigen is not known.

This receptor was identified in a human patient who received an intestinal transplant, so some T cells may come from the graft donor. This material consisted of PBMCs, taken 156 days after intestinal transplant. J is TRBJ2-7 and V is TRBV2, with D possibly called TRBD1 or TRBD2 (6 bases each). The CDR3 protein is CASSRGLAYEQYF. CDR3 DNA: TGTGCCAGCAGCCGGGGGCTCGCCTACGAGCAGTACTTC.